This entry lists 25 T cell receptor beta chains sequenced from one sample in a study of T cell repertoires in cytomegalovirus infection. TCRdb used MiXCR to reprocess the reads, holding one entry per CDR3 protein. Found here are 150,000 or so distinct CDR3 sequences, about 20% of them singletons; the top ten hold 25%. Their target antigens are unknown. Sample: CD8+ T cells from cultured PBMCs, taken from culture after CMV antigen stimulation. Receptors originate from a human donor in good health (CMV status not recorded). Some clones in this sample may be carry-over from other donors' samples.

This clonotype was detected only a few times. This chain joins TRBV4-3 and TRBJ2-1; no reliable D call. Germline CDR1 is LGHNA and CDR2 is YSLEER. The CDR3 contains 13 residues. V lost 1 base, J lost 7 bases, and 8 bases lay in between. The CDR3 sequence is CASSQVIENEQFF. DNA for the CDR3: TGCGCCAGCAGCCAAGTAATAGAAAATGAGCAGTTCTTC.

This clonotype turned up a few times. CDR3 sequence: CASSRTSGGAGHSEQYF. CDR3 bases: TGTGCCAGCAGCCGGACTAGCGGGGGGGCCGGCCACTCCGAGCAGTACTTC. The chain recombines TRBV12-3 or TRBV12-4 with TRBJ2-7, with 15 bases identical to TRBD2. After removal of 6 bases from V and 6 bases from J, the junction contained 12 bases not matched to a gene. The CDR3 is 17 amino acids.

The V and J genes are TRBV7-2 and TRBJ1-2, with 10 bases identical to TRBD1. Per germline, CDR1 SGHTA and CDR2 FQGNSA. V lost 2 bases and J lost 6; bases outside the gene matches: 6. The length of the CDR3 is 15 residues. The CDR3 nucleotides are TGTGCCAGCAGCTTACCCCAGGACAGGGGGGATGGCTACACCTTC. The encoded protein is CASSLPQDRGDGYTF.

This clonotype appeared a few times. The chain uses TRBV4-1 and TRBJ1-5, with D unresolved. The germline V gene has CDR1 MGHRA and CDR2 YSYEKL. The V end was cut by 0 bases, the J end by 5 bases, with 14 bases between. The CDR3 has 16 residues. CDR3 bases: TGCGCCAGCAGCCAAGAGGTCGGGCGAGTCGATCAGCCCCAGCATTTT. Encoded protein: CASSQEVGRVDQPQHF.

The sample holds a few counts of this clonotype. The V and J genes are TRBV7-9 and TRBJ2-7; weak D call: TRBD2 (5 bases). Trimming stripped 6 bases from V and 5 bases from J, with 17 bases between. CDR1 and CDR2 (germline): SEHNR, FQNEAQ (reference sequence). CDR3 size: 14 residues. For the CDR3, the DNA is TGTGCCAGCAGTCCATATACTAGTTATAACGAGCAGTACTTC. As protein: CASSPYTSYNEQYF.

This clonotype was seen repeatedly, ten times or more. V usage is TRBV19 and J usage is TRBJ2-2; TRBD2 matches at 11 bases. From germline, CDR1 is LNHDA and CDR2 SQIVND (reference sequence). The CDR3 sequence is 17 residues long. Unmatched junction bases numbered 7, after V lost 3 bases and J lost 4 bases. CDR3 DNA sequence: TGTGCCAGTAGTATTGATAGCGGGGGGGTGAGCACCGGGGAGCTGTTTTTT. This translates into CASSIDSGGVSTGELFF.

V gene TRBV7-2 combines with J gene TRBJ1-1; D uncertain. The germline V gene encodes CDR1 SGHTA and CDR2 FQGNSA. V dropped 1 base and J dropped 5 bases, with 8 bases sitting between them. The CDR3 is 13 residues long. The CDR3 protein is CASSLGVRTEAFF. The CDR3 DNA sequence: TGTGCCAGCAGCTTAGGAGTTCGGACTGAAGCTTTCTTT.

The V gene is TRBV7-9, the J gene TRBJ2-1, with TRBD2 identical over 11 bases. The germline V gene has CDR1 SEHNR and CDR2 FQNEAQ (reference sequence). The V segment lost 5 bases and the J segment 0 bases; nucleotides outside the gene matches: 12. The CDR3 has 19 amino acids. For the CDR3, the DNA is TGTGCCAGCAGCCCCAGTAGGAGTAGCGGGGGGGACTCCTACAATGAGCAGTTCTTC. It encodes CASSPSRSSGGDSYNEQFF.

The chain carries TRBV27 and TRBJ1-2; no reliable D call. The CDR3 extends over 13 amino acids. CDR1 is MNHEY and CDR2 is SMNVEV in the germline V gene (reference sequence). Between the trimmed V and J ends, which lost 5 bases and 6 bases, there was a span of 13 bases. CDR3 nucleotide sequence: TGTGCCAGCAGTGTCAACGGAGACGATGGCTACACCTTC. Encoded protein: CASSVNGDDGYTF.

In this sample, this clonotype turned up a few times. V usage is TRBV28 and J usage is TRBJ1-2; 12 positions match TRBD1. CDR3 length: 15 amino acids. In germline, CDR1 is MDHEN, CDR2 SYDVKM. The trim removed 6 bases at V and 4 bases at J, leaving 6 bases unmatched. The CDR3: CASSRRDRGPYGYTF. CDR3 nucleotide sequence: TGTGCCAGCAGCCGAAGGGACAGGGGGCCCTATGGCTACACCTTC.

This clonotype appeared a few times. V usage is TRBV7-9 and J usage is TRBJ1-5, with TRBD1 matching 7 bases. V shed 3 bases and J 1 base; nucleotides not matched to a gene: 3. Germline loops: CDR1 SEHNR, CDR2 FQNEAQ (reference sequence). This CDR3 spans 15 amino acids. CDR3 in DNA: TGTGCCAGCAGCTTCACAGGGGAAAGCAATCAGCCCCAGCATTTT. The encoded protein is CASSFTGESNQPQHF.

This clonotype was detected a few times. The CDR3 DNA reads TGTGCCAGCAATGGCCCCAACCCCTCCTACGAGCAGTACTTC. Protein: CASNGPNPSYEQYF. The rearrangement joins TRBV6-5 to TRBJ2-7, with unresolved D. Trimming pared 7 bases from V and 0 bases from J, leaving 13 bases between. The CDR3 is made up of 14 amino acids. Germline V lookup: CDR1 MNHEY, CDR2 SVGAGI.

The table lists this clonotype with a few counts. The chain has TRBV7-2 and TRBJ1-5, with 12 bases fitting TRBD1. Trimming cost V 6 bases and J 7 bases; bases outside gene matches: 7. Germline loops: CDR1 SGHTA, CDR2 FQGNSA. The CDR3 covers 15 residues. This CDR3 reads CASRPGQGAWQPQHF. The CDR3 region has the DNA TGTGCCAGCAGACCGGGACAGGGGGCATGGCAGCCCCAGCATTTT.

This clonotype came up a few times. The chain links TRBV5-6 to TRBJ1-5; unclear D gene. This CDR3 is built from 16 residues. CDR1 SGHDT and CDR2 YYEEEE come from the germline V gene. Trimming removed 0 bases at V and 2 bases at J, with 12 bases between. DNA of the CDR3: TGTGCCAGCAGCTTGGGACGGGCCGGAGGCAATCAGCCCCAGCATTTT. Protein product: CASSLGRAGGNQPQHF.

The rearrangement uses TRBV11-2 and TRBJ2-3; 14 nucleotides align to TRBD2. Germline loops: CDR1 SGHAT, CDR2 FQNNGV. V was clipped by 7 bases and J by 4 bases; unmatched bases: 10. The CDR3 sequence is 17 residues long. The CDR3 nucleotides read TGTGCCAGCACCAATAGACTAGCGGGGGGGCCATCAGATACGCAGTATTTT. Its translation is CASTNRLAGGPSDTQYF.

As regards this clonotype: Given the absence of the conserved phenylalanine or tryptophan at the CDR3 end, a read error is likely. The gene calls are TRBV7-2 and TRBJ1-6, with a tentative D call TRBD1 (5 bases). Deletions cut 3 bases from V and 4 bases from J, with 16 bases between. The CDR3 is 17 residues long. Germline loops: CDR1 SGHTA, CDR2 FQGNSA. CDR3: CASSLAGTFSYNSPLHL. The CDR3 DNA follows: TGTGCCAGCAGCTTGGCCGGGACCTTCTCGTATAATTCACCCCTCCACTTA.

This clonotype was recorded many times. The chain employs TRBV10-2 and TRBJ2-1; 8 bases align to TRBD2. This CDR3 comprises 14 residues. V trimming: 6 bases; J trimming: 0 bases; junction bases outside the gene matches: 1. Germline CDR1 WSHSY, CDR2 SAAADI. CDR3 DNA sequence: TGCGCCAGCAGAGGGACTAGCTCCTACAATGAGCAGTTCTTC. Protein sequence: CASRGTSSYNEQFF.

This clonotype has just a few counts. The genes are TRBV12-5 and TRBJ2-1; TRBD2 aligns across 8 bases. Per the germline V gene, CDR1 is LGHNT and CDR2 is FRNRAP. The CDR3 length is 16 residues. V was clipped by 4 bases and J by 3 bases; unmatched bases: 8. CDR3 sequence: CASGSQRGPNYNEQFF. As DNA, the CDR3 is TGTGCTAGTGGTTCCCAGCGGGGGCCTAACTACAATGAGCAGTTCTTC.

This clonotype appeared a few times. The V gene is TRBV6-5, the J gene TRBJ1-2; 7 nucleotides line up with TRBD1. This CDR3 has 15 residues. Germline values: CDR1 MNHEY, CDR2 SVGAGI. Trimming removed 1 base from V and 6 bases from J; junction bases left unmatched: 8. CDR3 in DNA: TGTGCCAGCAGTTACTTAACAGACAGGGTGGATGGCTACACCTTC. This translates into CASSYLTDRVDGYTF.

V usage is TRBV10-3 and J usage is TRBJ1-6; TRBD1 aligns across 9 bases. Germline V gene lookup returns CDR1 ENHRY and CDR2 SYGVKD. The CDR3 runs to 16 residues. The V and J ends lost 0 bases and 7 bases, in that order; junction bases with no gene match: 4. The DNA for the CDR3 is TGTGCCATCAGTGAGTCAAAAGGGACAGGGAATTCACCCCTCCACTTT. This translates into CAISESKGTGNSPLHF.

This clonotype came up a few times. The CDR3 nucleotides read TGTGCCAGCAGCCTACGGGACAGGGGGCAAGAGCAGTACTTC. It specifies CASSLRDRGQEQYF. The chain recombines TRBV7-9 with TRBJ2-7; 12 bases fit TRBD1. This CDR3 region has 14 residues. Per germline, CDR1 SEHNR and CDR2 FQNEAQ (reference sequence). Losses at the gene ends were 5 bases for V and 7 bases for J; bases not matched to a gene: 6.

The V call is TRBV6-2 or TRBV6-3, the J call TRBJ1-1; D is uncertain. There are 15 residues in the CDR3. V lost 3 bases, J lost 1 base, and 12 bases lay in between. In germline, CDR1 is MNHEY, CDR2 SVGEGT. CDR3 sequence: CASSYGPGTNTEAFF. CDR3 DNA: TGTGCCAGCAGTTATGGTCCGGGAACGAACACTGAAGCTTTCTTT.

There are a few counts of this clonotype. This chain connects TRBV4-1 to TRBJ1-1, with D perhaps matching TRBD1 (5 bases). V lost 1 base, J lost 5 bases, and 14 bases lay in between. CDR1 and CDR2 (germline): MGHRA, YSYEKL. CDR3 length: 15 amino acids. The CDR3 loop reads CASSQVLTGDTEAFF. CDR3 bases: TGCGCCAGCAGCCAAGTCCTAACAGGAGATACTGAAGCTTTCTTT.

This clonotype was detected only a few times. The chain is built from TRBV3-1 and TRBJ2-3; D possibly corresponds to TRBD2 (5 bases). The ends were cut back, 0 bases at V and 4 bases at J, with 14 bases in the middle. Looked up from germline, CDR1 is LGHDT and CDR2 is YNNKEL (reference sequence). The CDR3 extends over 16 amino acids. The CDR3 nucleotides are TGTGCCAGCAGCCAAGAACTCTCGGGGATTCCAGATACGCAGTATTTT. The encoded protein is CASSQELSGIPDTQYF.

This chain joins TRBV6-5 and TRBJ1-1; no clear D gene. This CDR3 is 12 amino acids long. The germline CDR1 and CDR2 sequences are MNHEY and SVGAGI. V was clipped by 6 bases and J by 0 bases, with 5 bases between them. CDR3 sequence: CASRALNTEAFF. CDR3 nucleotides: TGTGCCAGCAGGGCATTGAACACTGAAGCTTTCTTT.